A single sample is the source of the 12 T cell receptor beta chains below, sequenced in a study of regulatory T cells in long-lasting Graves disease. Through Arm-PCR of CDR3 regions and iRepertoire HTBI primers, TCR beta libraries were built. TCRdb called the multiplex PCR reads again in MiXCR, with one record for every CDR3 protein. The sample has about 360,000 distinct CDR3 sequences; roughly 16% are singletons. Time point described: newly diagnosed GD, antithyroid drugs for less than 3 months. From PBMCs, RNA was extracted and then used to make the TCR library. The data also belong to a second study, concerning T cells in Graves' hyperthyroidism and ophthalmopathy.

Sequencing was performed on peripheral blood mononuclear cells (PBMCs), taken at new diagnosis, from a patient treated with antithyroid drugs. Receptors were obtained from a woman in her late teens or twenties with Graves disease.

The table lists this clonotype with a few counts. The chain uses TRBV14 and TRBJ1-1; D unclear. There are 13 residues in the CDR3. V was pared by 3 bases and J by 11 bases, with 16 bases between. In germline, CDR1 is SGHDN, CDR2 FVKESK. Written as DNA, the CDR3 is TGTGCCAGCAGCCATGCAGATACCCTAGGGGCTTTCTTT. It encodes CASSHADTLGAFF.

This chain uses TRBV2 with TRBJ1-6; D not resolved. The CDR3 runs 15 residues. The germline V gene encodes CDR1 SNHLY and CDR2 FYNNEI. V lost 9 bases, J lost 1 base, and 13 bases lay in between. This CDR3 is CASKEDGSYNSPLHF. CDR3 nucleotide sequence: TGTGCCAGTAAGGAGGATGGATCCTATAATTCACCCCTCCACTTT. Based on the CDR3 plus reference TRBV2 and TRBJ1-6, the full variable domain is EPEVTQTPSHQVTQMGQEVILRCVPISNHLYFYWYRQILGQKVEFLVSFYNNEISEKSEIFDDQFSVERPDGSNFTLKIRSTKLEDSAMYFCASKEDGSYNSPLHFGNGTRLTVT.

This clonotype showed up many times. The junction departs from the called germline gene at one end, perhaps through a read error. The chain recombines TRBV7-7 with TRBJ2-3; the match to TRBD2 covers 7 bases. CDR1 SSHAT and CDR2 FNYEAQ come from the germline V gene (reference sequence). The CDR3 is made up of 17 amino acids. CDR3 residues: CASSPRFASGGPDTQYF. As DNA, the CDR3 is TGTGCTAGCAGCCCACGATTTGCCTCGGGGGGACCAGATACGCAGTATTTT.

This clonotype was seen repeatedly, ten times or more. The junction shows a germline mismatch at one end, possibly a read error. The chain recombines TRBV11-2 with TRBJ2-5, with D unclear. The CDR3 contains 13 residues. CDR1 and CDR2 (germline): SGHAT, FQNNGV. The CDR3 bases are TGTGCCAGCAGCTTGGGCCGTCAAGAGGCCCAGTACTTC. Its translation is CASSLGRQEAQYF.

A few counts support this clonotype. V is TRBV6-1 and J is TRBJ2-3; either TRBD1 or TRBD2 may fit D (5 bases each). CDR1 MNHNS and CDR2 SASEGT come from the germline V gene. This CDR3 has 11 residues. The V and J ends lost 6 bases and 5 bases respectively, with 6 bases between them. CDR3 nucleotides: TGTGCCAGCAGGAGGGGAGATACGCAGTATTTT. Its translation is CASRRGDTQYF.

This clonotype has a count of ten or more. The CDR3 loop is CASSFRGGLDEQYF. DNA of the CDR3: TGTGCCAGCAGCTTTAGGGGCGGGTTGGACGAGCAGTACTTC. This chain links TRBV11-2 with TRBJ2-7; D is tentatively TRBD1 or TRBD2 (5 bases each). Germline CDR1 and CDR2: SGHAT and FQNNGV. V lost 3 bases, J lost 5 bases, and 14 bases lay in between. The length of the CDR3 is 14 residues.

This clonotype showed up just a few times. The rearrangement links TRBV5-1 to TRBJ2-3; the D gene is possibly TRBD1 (8 bases). Trimming left V 4 bases short and J 6 bases short, with 15 bases between. This CDR3 is 14 amino acids long. Germline assignment: CDR1 SGHRS and CDR2 YFSETQ. CDR3 DNA sequence: TGCGCCAGCAGCGGGGGGGGGACAGGCGATACGCAGTATTTT. It is translated as CASSGGGTGDTQYF. The full variable domain, with the rest looked up from reference TRBV5-1 and TRBJ2-3, is KAGVTQTPRYLIKTRGQQVTLSCSPISGHRSVSWYQQTPGQGLQFLFEYFSETQRNKGNFPGRFSGRQFSNSRSEMNVSTLELGDSALYLCASSGGGTGDTQYFGPGTRLTVL.

V usage is TRBV6-5 and J usage is TRBJ2-7; perhaps TRBD2 as D (7 bases). The V end was cut by 0 bases, the J end by 7 bases, with 31 bases between. CDR1 MNHEY and CDR2 SVGAGI come from the germline V gene. The CDR3 is 20 residues long. The CDR3 region is CASSYSTIRMPGGGVYEQYF. In DNA, the CDR3 is TGTGCCAGCAGTTACTCGACAATAAGGATGCCGGGGGGCGGAGTATATGAGCAGTACTTC.

The rearrangement links TRBV4-1 to TRBJ2-1; TRBD2 aligns across 7 bases. Germline V CDR1 and CDR2: MGHRA, YSYEKL. CDR3 length: 16 residues. After removal of 3 bases from V and 4 bases from J, the junction contained 9 bases not matched to a gene. The CDR3 region is CASSQVATSTYNEQFF. The DNA of the CDR3 is TGCGCCAGCAGCCAGGTCGCGACTAGCACGTACAATGAGCAGTTCTTC.

This clonotype was detected many times. The chain has TRBV28 and TRBJ1-1; perhaps TRBD1 as D (6 bases). The CDR3 has 14 residues. The germline V gene has CDR1 MDHEN and CDR2 SYDVKM. V lost 7 bases, J lost 6 bases, and 18 bases lay in between. CDR3 sequence reads: CASTPTGPLAEAFF. Written as DNA, the CDR3 is TGTGCCAGCACCCCGACAGGCCCTTTGGCTGAAGCTTTCTTT.

The table lists this clonotype with many counts. The genes are TRBV10-3 and TRBJ2-7; TRBD1 aligns across 8 bases. CDR3 length: 17 amino acids. The germline V gene has CDR1 ENHRY and CDR2 SYGVKD. Trimming at V came to 3 bases and at J to 0 bases, leaving 10 bases not matched to a gene. The CDR3 region has the DNA TGTGCCATCAGTGAAAGAGCGAGACAGGGGAACTCCTACGAGCAGTACTTC. Protein: CAISERARQGNSYEQYF.

This rearrangement joins TRBV27 to TRBJ2-1; 9 bases line up with TRBD2. The trim removed 4 bases at V and 2 bases at J, leaving 3 bases unmatched. Germline CDR1 is MNHEY and CDR2 is SMNVEV (reference sequence). The CDR3 runs to 15 residues. For the CDR3, the DNA is TGTGCCAGCAGTTCGCGGGGGGGCCCCTACAATGAGCAGTTCTTC. It specifies CASSSRGGPYNEQFF.